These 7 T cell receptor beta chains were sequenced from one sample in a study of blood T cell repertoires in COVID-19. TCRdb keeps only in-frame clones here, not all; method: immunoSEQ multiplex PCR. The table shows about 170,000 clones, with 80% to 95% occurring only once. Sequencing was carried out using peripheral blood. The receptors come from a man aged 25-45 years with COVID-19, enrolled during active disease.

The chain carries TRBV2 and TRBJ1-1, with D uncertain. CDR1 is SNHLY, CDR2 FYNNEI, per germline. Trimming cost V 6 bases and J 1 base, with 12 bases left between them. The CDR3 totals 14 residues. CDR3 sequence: CASRFVGRNTEAFF. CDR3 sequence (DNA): TGTGCCAGCAGATTCGTGGGGAGGAACACTGAAGCTTTCTTT.

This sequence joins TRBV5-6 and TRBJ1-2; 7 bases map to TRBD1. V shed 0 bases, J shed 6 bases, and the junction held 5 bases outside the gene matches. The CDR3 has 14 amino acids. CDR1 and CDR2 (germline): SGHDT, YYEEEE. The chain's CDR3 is CASSLGAGGDGYTF. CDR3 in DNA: TGTGCCAGCAGCTTGGGAGCAGGGGGAGATGGCTACACCTTC. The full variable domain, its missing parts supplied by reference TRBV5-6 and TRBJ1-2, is DAGVTQSPTHLIKTRGQQVTLRCSPKSGHDTVSWYQQALGQGPQFIFQYYEEEERQRGNFPDRFSGHQFPNYSSELNVNALLLGDSALYLCASSLGAGGDGYTFGSGTRLTVV.

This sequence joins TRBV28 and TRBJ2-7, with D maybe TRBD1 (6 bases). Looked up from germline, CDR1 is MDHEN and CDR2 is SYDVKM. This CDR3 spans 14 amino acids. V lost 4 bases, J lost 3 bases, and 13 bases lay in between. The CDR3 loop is CASSSHPDSYEQYF. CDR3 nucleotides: TGTGCCAGCAGTTCCCATCCGGACAGCTACGAGCAGTACTTC.

CDR3 amino acids: CASSQETGGTNTGELFF. The CDR3 DNA reads TGCGCCAGCAGCCAAGAAACGGGGGGAACGAACACCGGGGAGCTGTTTTTT. This chain connects TRBV4-1 to TRBJ2-2, with TRBD2 matching 7 bases. J gave up 0 bases and V 0 bases, and 4 bases lay outside the gene matches. The CDR3 is 17 residues long. From germline, CDR1 is MGHRA and CDR2 YSYEKL.

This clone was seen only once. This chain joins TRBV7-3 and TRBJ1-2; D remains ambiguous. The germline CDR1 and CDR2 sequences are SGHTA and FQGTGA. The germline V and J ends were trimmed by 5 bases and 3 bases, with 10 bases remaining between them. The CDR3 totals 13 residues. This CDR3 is CASSPDLDYGYTF. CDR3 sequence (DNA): TGTGCCAGCAGCCCAGACCTAGACTATGGCTACACCTTC.

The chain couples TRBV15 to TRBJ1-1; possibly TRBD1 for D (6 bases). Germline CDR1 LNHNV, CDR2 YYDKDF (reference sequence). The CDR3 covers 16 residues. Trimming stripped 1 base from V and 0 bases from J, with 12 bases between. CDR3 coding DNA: TGTGCCACCAGCAGAGTAACAGGGATGTTGAACACTGAAGCTTTCTTT. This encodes CATSRVTGMLNTEAFF.

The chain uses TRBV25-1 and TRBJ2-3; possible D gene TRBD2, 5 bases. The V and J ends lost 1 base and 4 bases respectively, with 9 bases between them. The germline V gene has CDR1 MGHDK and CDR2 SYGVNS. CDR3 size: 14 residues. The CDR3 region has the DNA TGTGCCAGCAGTGAATTTGGAGGTTCAGATACGCAGTATTTT. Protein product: CASSEFGGSDTQYF.